These 15 T cell receptor beta chains were sequenced from one sample in a study of blood T cell repertoires in COVID-19. This table comes from immunoSEQ multiplex PCR, and its TCRdb copy is limited to in-frame clones, with some not included. The table has fewer than 300,000 clones, roughly 90% seen once; the top ten hold about 8.5%. The sample taken for sequencing was peripheral blood. Receptors were obtained from a man younger than 35 with active or convalescent COVID-19.

The rearrangement joins TRBV4-3 to TRBJ2-4, with a possible D match to TRBD1 (5 bases). This CDR3 is built from 16 residues. Trimming removed 0 bases at V and 4 bases at J, with 13 bases between. Looked up from germline, CDR1 is LGHNA and CDR2 is YSLEER. The CDR3 nucleotides read TGCGCCAGCAGCCAAGATTGGGCAGGGTCAAAAAACATTCAGTACTTC. Residues: CASSQDWAGSKNIQYF.

V usage is TRBV7-6 and J usage is TRBJ2-1; D is ambiguous. Germline CDR1 is SGHVS and CDR2 is FNYEAQ. Trimming pared 5 bases from V and 8 bases from J, leaving 10 bases between. The CDR3 runs to 12 residues. In DNA, the CDR3 is TGTGCCAGCAGCCAGACTGCACATGAGCAGTTCTTC. It specifies CASSQTAHEQFF.

The V call is TRBV14, the J call TRBJ1-4, with D uncertain. From germline, CDR1 is SGHDN and CDR2 FVKESK. V lost 1 base to trimming and J lost 17 bases, with 11 bases between them. The CDR3 covers 11 residues. DNA of the CDR3: TGTGCCAGCAGCCAAGGTTCGAGTCTCTTTTTT. It yields the protein CASSQGSSLFF.

The V gene is TRBV6-5, the J gene TRBJ2-5; weak D call: TRBD2 (5 bases). This CDR3 comprises 15 residues. From germline, CDR1 is MNHEY and CDR2 SVGAGI. Trimming pared 10 bases from V and 0 bases from J, leaving 18 bases between. The CDR3 spells CATANSGSYQETQYF. CDR3 nucleotides: TGTGCCACCGCGAACTCGGGATCGTACCAAGAGACCCAGTACTTC.

The rearrangement joins TRBV24-1 to TRBJ2-4, with 8 nucleotides matching TRBD1. The CDR3 covers 14 residues. Trimming removed 11 bases from V and 5 bases from J; junction bases left unmatched: 10. Germline V gene sequence: CDR1 KGHDR, CDR2 SFDVKD. CDR3: CAMVDRVRENIQYF. CDR3 bases: TGTGCCATGGTGGACAGGGTTAGGGAAAACATTCAGTACTTC.

The gene calls are TRBV6-5 and TRBJ1-4, with D perhaps matching TRBD1 (6 bases). V lost 2 bases, J lost 3 bases, and 10 bases lay in between. The CDR3 is 15 amino acids. CDR1 and CDR2 (germline): MNHEY, SVGAGI. The CDR3 loop reads CASSYGGAANEKLFF. CDR3 nucleotide sequence: TGTGCCAGCAGTTACGGGGGGGCGGCTAATGAAAAACTGTTTTTT.

The V gene is TRBV19, the J gene TRBJ2-7; D unclear. The V gene's germline CDR1 is LNHDA and CDR2 SQIVND (reference sequence). Trimming took off 2 bases at V and 0 bases at J, with 17 bases between the two ends. The CDR3 has 17 amino acids. Here the CDR3 DNA reads TGTGCCAGTAGTATAAAGGCCCCAGGCCTTACCTCCTACGAGCAGTACTTC. Protein product: CASSIKAPGLTSYEQYF.

This clone has only a few counts. J is TRBJ1-5 and V is TRBV18; D is undetermined. The CDR3 covers 14 residues. Germline lookup yields CDR1 KGHSH and CDR2 LQKENI. V was pared by 6 bases and J by 7 bases, with 16 bases between. This chain's CDR3 is CASSTTRGGQPQHF. CDR3 coding DNA: TGTGCCAGCTCCACCACGCGGGGAGGACAGCCCCAGCATTTT.

This chain joins TRBV3-1 (or the pseudogene TRBV3-2) and TRBJ1-6, with 9 bases lining up with TRBD1. Per germline, CDR1 LGHDT and CDR2 YNNKEL (reference sequence). The CDR3 is 15 residues long. V was clipped by 4 bases and J by 6 bases; unmatched bases: 4. The CDR3 sequence: CASSLQDRGNSPLHF. The CDR3 nucleotides read TGTGCCAGCAGCCTTCAGGACAGGGGTAATTCACCCCTCCACTTT.

V gene TRBV5-1 combines with J gene TRBJ2-5; TRBD2 matches at 9 bases. Germline loops: CDR1 SGHRS, CDR2 YFSETQ. The V and J ends lost 4 bases and 2 bases, in that order; junction bases with no gene match: 6. The CDR3 totals 15 residues. CDR3 region: CASSAGAGGQETQYF. In nucleotides, the CDR3 is TGCGCCAGCAGCGCTGGTGCGGGGGGGCAAGAGACCCAGTACTTC.

The V and J genes are TRBV6-5 and TRBJ2-5; possibly TRBD1 for D (6 bases). V lost 0 bases and J 5 bases, leaving 7 bases between the germline ends. CDR1 and CDR2 (germline): MNHEY, SVGAGI. The CDR3 is made up of 13 amino acids. The CDR3: CASSYSGGETQYF. CDR3 coding DNA: TGTGCCAGCAGTTACTCAGGGGGTGAGACCCAGTACTTC.

Turning to this clone: One end of the junction does not line up with germline, which may come from a read error. This chain links TRBV18 with TRBJ1-5; the match to TRBD1 covers 7 bases. This CDR3 is 17 amino acids long. CDR1 and CDR2 from the germline V gene are KGHSH and LQKENI. CDR3 loop: CASSPPLRQGEHQPQHF. The CDR3 DNA sequence: TGTGCCAGCTCCCCACCTCTACGACAGGGCGAGCATCAGCCCCAGCATTTT.

The V gene is TRBV25-1, the J gene TRBJ1-2; D perhaps matches TRBD1 (6 bases). This CDR3 contains 15 residues. Germline V gene lookup returns CDR1 MGHDK and CDR2 SYGVNS. The V end was cut by 5 bases, the J end by 8 bases, with 21 bases between. The CDR3: CASSWGSGAPDGYTF. The DNA of the CDR3 is TGTGCCAGCAGTTGGGGATCAGGGGCCCCGGACGGCTACACCTTC.

V is TRBV6-1 and J is TRBJ2-3, with D perhaps TRBD2 (6 bases). V lost 1 base and J lost 0, with 14 bases in between. Per the germline V gene, CDR1 is MNHNS and CDR2 is SASEGT. The CDR3 loop spans 17 amino acids. CDR3 sequence: CASSEVGPRESTDTQYF. The CDR3 DNA follows: TGTGCCAGCAGTGAAGTCGGACCCCGGGAGAGCACAGATACGCAGTATTTT.

This chain joins TRBV9 and TRBJ2-5; 11 bases map to TRBD2. This CDR3 region has 16 residues. J gave up 4 bases and V 3 bases, and 8 bases lay outside the gene matches. The V gene's germline CDR1 is SGDLS and CDR2 YYNGEE. The CDR3 is CASSAELAGGAETQYF. The CDR3 coding sequence is TGTGCCAGCAGCGCAGAGTTAGCGGGGGGGGCAGAGACCCAGTACTTC.